These 23 T cell receptor beta chains originate from one sample sequenced in a study of cytomegalovirus exposure and HLA in healthy donors. The PCR contained 60 Vbeta and 13 Jbeta primers. Sequenced by immunoSEQ multiplex PCR; TCRdb stores in-frame clones only, minus some. This sample has 65,000 to 75,000 clones, with roughly 65% found just once. The sequencing sample was made of PBMCs. All receptors come from a woman in her 30s in good health and CMV-seronegative.

The chain links TRBV27 to TRBJ2-4; D is perhaps TRBD1 (7 bases). The CDR3 contains 15 residues. The V end lost 8 bases, the J end lost 9 bases, and 23 bases lay between the germline ends. The germline CDR1 and CDR2 sequences are MNHEY and SMNVEV (reference sequence). The chain's CDR3 is CASRTGVGGRAIQYF. As DNA, the CDR3 is TGTGCCAGCCGGACGGGGGTAGGGGGCCGGGCCATTCAGTACTTC.

This clone was seen only a few times. The chain links TRBV2 to TRBJ1-6; 7 bases map to TRBD1. Unmatched junction bases numbered 5, after V lost 6 bases and J lost 9 bases. The CDR3 extends over 13 amino acids. Looked up from germline, CDR1 is SNHLY and CDR2 is FYNNEI. CDR3 protein: CASSDRDLSPLHF. The CDR3 nucleotides are TGTGCCAGCAGCGACAGGGATCTTTCACCCCTCCACTTT.

This clone was counted at least ten times. V usage is TRBV11-2 and J usage is TRBJ2-1, with D hard to call. The germline V gene encodes CDR1 SGHAT and CDR2 FQNNGV. The CDR3 has 14 residues. V was pared by 4 bases and J by 1 base, with 8 bases between. The CDR3 reads CASSSFRSYNEQFF. DNA for the CDR3: TGTGCCAGCAGCTCCTTTCGGTCCTACAATGAGCAGTTCTTC.

This clone was observed a single time. The V call is TRBV29-1, the J call TRBJ2-1, with D tentatively TRBD2 (6 bases). CDR1 and CDR2 (germline): SQVTM, ANQGSEA. V gave up 6 bases and J gave up 5 bases, with 17 bases separating them. The CDR3 totals 14 residues. The CDR3 loop reads CSVKHRREDNEQFF. The CDR3 region has the DNA TGCAGCGTCAAACACCGGAGGGAGGACAATGAGCAGTTCTTC.

This chain joins TRBV5-4 and TRBJ1-2; D is undetermined. CDR3 length: 13 residues. Germline assignment: CDR1 SGHNT and CDR2 YYREEE (reference sequence). Trimming stripped 0 bases from V and 2 bases from J, with 5 bases between. DNA of the CDR3: TGTGCCAGCAGCTTGGGGCAGAACTATGGCTACACCTTC. Protein sequence: CASSLGQNYGYTF.

The chain joins TRBV14 to TRBJ2-1; D unresolved. Trimming pared 1 base from V and 7 bases from J, leaving 11 bases between. The CDR3 covers 14 residues. Germline values: CDR1 SGHDN, CDR2 FVKESK. The CDR3 DNA follows: TGTGCCAGCAGCCAAGGGAATTTAGCTAATGAGCAGTTCTTC. This sequence encodes CASSQGNLANEQFF.

In its sample, this clone was seen once. V gene TRBV7-3 combines with J gene TRBJ1-1, with 10 bases fitting TRBD1. The CDR3 consists of 14 residues. Germline V gene sequence: CDR1 SGHTA, CDR2 FQGTGA. V trimming: 2 bases; J trimming: 5 bases; junction bases outside the gene matches: 2. CDR3 in amino acids: CASSLGQGVTEAFF. CDR3 nucleotide sequence: TGTGCCAGCAGCTTAGGACAGGGGGTGACTGAAGCTTTCTTT.

This CDR3 reads CASSIISGGAGYEQYF. CDR3 DNA: TGCGCCAGCAGCATAATATCAGGGGGCGCGGGGTACGAGCAGTACTTC. The J gene is TRBJ2-7, the V gene TRBV5-1; 8 bases map to TRBD1. The ends lost 4 bases at V and 4 bases at J; junction bases unmatched: 13. CDR3 length: 16 amino acids. Germline V CDR1 and CDR2: SGHRS, YFSETQ.

This clone appeared once. The rearrangement links TRBV7-9 to TRBJ2-7, with D tentatively TRBD1 (7 bases). V gave up 0 bases and J gave up 6 bases, with 24 bases separating them. The CDR3 is 18 residues long. The germline V gene has CDR1 SEHNR and CDR2 FQNEAQ (reference sequence). The CDR3 spells CASSLAVGGAGGGGEQYF. The CDR3 nucleotides are TGTGCCAGCAGCTTAGCTGTTGGCGGGGCAGGGGGAGGTGGCGAGCAGTACTTC.

This chain uses TRBV28 with TRBJ2-7; 7 nucleotides match TRBD1. The CDR3 covers 16 residues. V trimming: 4 bases; J trimming: 1 base; junction bases outside the gene matches: 10. Germline lookup yields CDR1 MDHEN and CDR2 SYDVKM. The CDR3 DNA is TGTGCCAGCAGTTCCCAGACAGGGATTGGGTCCTACGAGCAGTACTTC. It is translated as CASSSQTGIGSYEQYF.

This rearrangement joins TRBV11-2 to TRBJ2-1; possibly TRBD2 for D (7 bases). Germline values: CDR1 SGHAT, CDR2 FQNNGV. V lost 9 bases, J lost 5 bases, and 20 bases lay in between. The CDR3 sequence is 15 residues long. The CDR3 is CASTRWGGPNNEQFF. The CDR3 nucleotides read TGTGCCAGTACACGATGGGGGGGGCCTAACAATGAGCAGTTCTTC.

The rearrangement links TRBV7-9 to TRBJ1-2, with 7 bases identical to TRBD1. The CDR3 is 14 amino acids. Germline V lookup: CDR1 SEHNR, CDR2 FQNEAQ (reference sequence). V lost 5 bases to trimming and J lost 5 bases; unmatched junction nucleotides: 8. Here the CDR3 DNA reads TGTGCCAGCAGCAACCCCCGGGACAGATATGGCTACACCTTC. Translated, it gives CASSNPRDRYGYTF.

Comments on this clone: Germline and junction disagree at one end, which may indicate a read error. The chain couples TRBV4-1 to TRBJ1-6; weak D call: TRBD1 (5 bases). The CDR3 length is 14 residues. Germline V gene sequence: CDR1 MGHRA, CDR2 YSYEKL. CDR3 sequence: CASSQEQAGSPLHF. Written as DNA, the CDR3 is TGTGCCAGCAGCCAAGAACAGGCCGGCTCACCCCTCCACTTT.

This clone was counted once. The chain recombines TRBV5-1 with TRBJ2-1, with D perhaps TRBD1 (6 bases). The CDR3 contains 15 residues. Trimming pared 1 base from V and 7 bases from J, leaving 15 bases between. From germline, CDR1 is SGHRS and CDR2 YFSETQ. CDR3 residues: CASSLQAGQGNEQFF. The CDR3 coding sequence is TGCGCCAGCAGCTTGCAGGCAGGGCAGGGGAATGAGCAGTTCTTC.

This clone has only one observation. CDR3 sequence (DNA): TGCGCCAGCAGCCTGGAGGGCAGGGGGCTGGAGACCCAGTACTTC. Translating gives CASSLEGRGLETQYF. V and J are TRBV5-1 and TRBJ2-5; 8 bases match TRBD1. Germline V gene data show CDR1 as SGHRS and CDR2 as YFSETQ. This CDR3 has 15 residues. V shed 4 bases and J 5 bases; nucleotides not matched to a gene: 10.

This sequence joins TRBV21-1 and TRBJ2-7; the table gives TRBD1 as D, unverified against the DNA. TRBV21-1 is an annotated pseudogene. The CDR3 extends over 14 amino acids. CDR3 in amino acids: CASGNRGYTYEQYF. In nucleotides, the CDR3 is TGTGCCAGCGGAAACAGGGGGTACACCTACGAGCAGTACTTC.

This chain links TRBV14 with TRBJ1-6; D is unresolved. Germline CDR1 reads SGHDN; CDR2 reads FVKESK. This CDR3 spans 16 amino acids. V lost 1 base and J lost 0, with 7 bases in between. CDR3 protein: CASSQGRSSYNSPLHF. The CDR3 DNA reads as TGTGCCAGCAGCCAAGGCCGGAGCTCCTATAATTCACCCCTCCACTTT. Full variable domain (rest looked up from reference TRBV14 and TRBJ1-6): EAGVTQFPSHSVIEKGQTVTLRCDPISGHDNLYWYRRVMGKEIKFLLHFVKESKQDESGMPNNRFLAERTGGTYSTLKVQPAELEDSGVYFCASSQGRSSYNSPLHFGNGTRLTVT.

The chain is built from TRBV6-1 and TRBJ1-4; possibly TRBD1 for D (5 bases). Germline V CDR1 and CDR2: MNHNS, SASEGT. The V and J ends lost 6 bases and 1 base respectively, with 9 bases between them. The CDR3 sequence is 14 residues long. The CDR3 protein is CASRPGLTNEKLFF. Written as DNA, the CDR3 is TGTGCCAGCAGGCCAGGGTTAACTAATGAAAAACTGTTTTTT.

The chain is built from TRBV6-6 and TRBJ1-2; 9 nucleotides line up with TRBD1. Germline loops: CDR1 MNHNY, CDR2 SVGAGI (reference sequence). CDR3 length: 12 residues. V shed 8 bases, J shed 2 bases, and the junction held 0 bases outside the gene matches. CDR3 protein: CASGTGNYGYTF. The CDR3 DNA reads TGTGCCAGCGGGACAGGGAACTATGGCTACACCTTC.

This clone was recorded a few times. This chain uses TRBV28 with TRBJ2-6, with D perhaps TRBD2 (5 bases). The germline CDR1 and CDR2 sequences are MDHEN and SYDVKM. Trimming stripped 8 bases from V and 1 base from J, with 6 bases between. The CDR3 runs to 13 residues. The CDR3: CASERSGANVLTF. CDR3 coding DNA: TGTGCCAGCGAGCGGTCTGGGGCCAACGTCCTGACTTTC.

The rearrangement joins TRBV18 to TRBJ2-2; D is perhaps TRBD2 (5 bases). V lost 3 bases and J 3 bases, leaving 11 bases between the germline ends. This CDR3 has 15 residues. From germline, CDR1 is KGHSH and CDR2 LQKENI. DNA for the CDR3: TGTGCCAGCTCACCTATGGACGGGGACACCGGGGAGCTGTTTTTT. Encoded protein: CASSPMDGDTGELFF.

This clone was recorded only once. The gene calls are TRBV19 and TRBJ1-2, with 7 positions matching TRBD1. The V segment lost 7 bases and the J segment 2 bases; nucleotides outside the gene matches: 4. Germline-derived CDR1 and CDR2 are LNHDA and SQIVND (reference sequence). This CDR3 region has 13 residues. The CDR3 sequence is CASTSGGNYGYTF. DNA of the CDR3: TGTGCCAGTACGTCAGGGGGGAACTATGGCTACACCTTC. The variable domain in full, with the rest retrieved from reference TRBV19 and TRBJ1-2, is DGGITQSPKYLFRKEGQNVTLSCEQNLNHDAMYWYRQDPGQGLRLIYYSQIVNDFQKGDIAEGYSVSREKKESFPLTVTSAQKNPTAFYLCASTSGGNYGYTFGSGTRLTVV.

This chain connects TRBV6-5 to TRBJ2-2; weak D call: TRBD1 (5 bases). Trimming took off 7 bases at V and 5 bases at J, with 17 bases between the two ends. The CDR3 extends over 15 amino acids. The germline V gene encodes CDR1 MNHEY and CDR2 SVGAGI. CDR3 protein: CASTLRGPGTGELFF. The DNA of the CDR3 is TGTGCCAGCACCCTAAGGGGCCCCGGGACCGGGGAGCTGTTTTTT.